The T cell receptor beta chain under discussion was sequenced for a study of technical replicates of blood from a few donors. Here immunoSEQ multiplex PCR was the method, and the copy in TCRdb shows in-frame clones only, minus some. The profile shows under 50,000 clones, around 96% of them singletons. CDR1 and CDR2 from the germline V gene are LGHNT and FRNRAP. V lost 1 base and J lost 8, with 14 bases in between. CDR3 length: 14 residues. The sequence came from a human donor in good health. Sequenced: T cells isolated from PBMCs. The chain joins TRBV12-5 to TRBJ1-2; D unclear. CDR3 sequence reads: CASGLGPLEEGYTF. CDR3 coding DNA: TGTGCTAGTGGTTTGGGGCCACTTGAGGAGGGCTACACCTTC.